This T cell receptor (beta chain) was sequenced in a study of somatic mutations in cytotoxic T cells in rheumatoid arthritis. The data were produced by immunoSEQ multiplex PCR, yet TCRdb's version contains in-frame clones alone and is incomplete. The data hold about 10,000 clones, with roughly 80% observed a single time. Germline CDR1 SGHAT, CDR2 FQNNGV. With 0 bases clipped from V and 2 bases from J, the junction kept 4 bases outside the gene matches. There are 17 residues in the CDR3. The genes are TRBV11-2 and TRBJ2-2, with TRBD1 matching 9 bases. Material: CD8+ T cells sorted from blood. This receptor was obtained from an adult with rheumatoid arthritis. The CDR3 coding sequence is TGTGCCAGCAGCTTAGACAGGACAGGGGCTAACACCGGGGAGCTGTTTTTT. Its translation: CASSLDRTGANTGELFF.